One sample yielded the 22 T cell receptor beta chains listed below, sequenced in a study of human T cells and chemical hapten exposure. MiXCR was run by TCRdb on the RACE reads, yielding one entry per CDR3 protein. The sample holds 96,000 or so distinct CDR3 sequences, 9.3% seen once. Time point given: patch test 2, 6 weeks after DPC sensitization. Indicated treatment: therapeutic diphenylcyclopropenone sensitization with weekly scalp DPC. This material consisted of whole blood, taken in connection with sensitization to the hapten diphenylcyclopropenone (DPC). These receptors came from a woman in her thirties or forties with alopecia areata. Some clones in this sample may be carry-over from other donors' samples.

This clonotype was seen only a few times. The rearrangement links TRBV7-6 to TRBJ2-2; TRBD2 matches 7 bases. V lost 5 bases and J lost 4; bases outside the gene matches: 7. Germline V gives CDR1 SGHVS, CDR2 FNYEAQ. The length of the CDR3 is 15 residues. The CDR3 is CASSNSWGGTGELFF. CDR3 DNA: TGTGCCAGCAGCAACAGCTGGGGGGGCACCGGGGAGCTGTTTTTT.

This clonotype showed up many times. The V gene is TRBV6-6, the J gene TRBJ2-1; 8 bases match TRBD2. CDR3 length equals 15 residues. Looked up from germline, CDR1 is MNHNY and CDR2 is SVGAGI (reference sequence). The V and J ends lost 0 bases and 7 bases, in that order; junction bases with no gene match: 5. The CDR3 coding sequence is TGTGCCAGCAGTTACTCACGAGCGGGAGATAATGAGCAGTTCTTC. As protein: CASSYSRAGDNEQFF.

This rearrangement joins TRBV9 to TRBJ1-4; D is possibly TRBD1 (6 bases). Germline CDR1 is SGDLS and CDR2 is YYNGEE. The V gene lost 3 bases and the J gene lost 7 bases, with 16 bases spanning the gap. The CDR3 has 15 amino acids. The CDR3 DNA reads TGTGCCAGCAGCGAAACAGGGTCTAGTGGTGAAAAACTGTTTTTT. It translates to CASSETGSSGEKLFF.

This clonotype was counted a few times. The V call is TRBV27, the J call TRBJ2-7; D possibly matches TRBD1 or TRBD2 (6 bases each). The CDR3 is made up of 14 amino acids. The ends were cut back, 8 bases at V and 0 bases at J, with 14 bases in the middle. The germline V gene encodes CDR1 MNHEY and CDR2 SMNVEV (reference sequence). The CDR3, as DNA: TGTGCCAGCGGGGGGCATAGCGACTCCTACGAGCAGTACTTC. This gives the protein CASGGHSDSYEQYF.

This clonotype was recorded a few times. DNA of the CDR3: TGCGCCAGCAGCCAAGATTGGGGCAGCACAGATACGCAGTATTTT. Translated, it gives CASSQDWGSTDTQYF. V is TRBV4-3 and J is TRBJ2-3, with D maybe TRBD1 (5 bases). Trimming stripped 0 bases from V and 0 bases from J, with 7 bases between. In germline, CDR1 is LGHNA, CDR2 YSLEER. This CDR3 has 15 residues.

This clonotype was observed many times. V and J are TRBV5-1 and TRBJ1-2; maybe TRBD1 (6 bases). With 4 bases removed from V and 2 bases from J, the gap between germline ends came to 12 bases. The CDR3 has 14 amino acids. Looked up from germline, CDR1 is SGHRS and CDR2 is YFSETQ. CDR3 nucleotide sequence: TGCGCCAGCAGCCCTACAACAGGGAACTATGGCTACACCTTC. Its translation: CASSPTTGNYGYTF.

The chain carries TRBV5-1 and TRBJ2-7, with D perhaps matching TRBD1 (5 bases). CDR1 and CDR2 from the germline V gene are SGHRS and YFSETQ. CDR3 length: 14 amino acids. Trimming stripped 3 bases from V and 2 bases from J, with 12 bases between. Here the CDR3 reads CASSSSRGPYEQYF. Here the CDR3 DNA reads TGCGCCAGCAGCTCCTCTAGGGGCCCCTACGAGCAGTACTTC.

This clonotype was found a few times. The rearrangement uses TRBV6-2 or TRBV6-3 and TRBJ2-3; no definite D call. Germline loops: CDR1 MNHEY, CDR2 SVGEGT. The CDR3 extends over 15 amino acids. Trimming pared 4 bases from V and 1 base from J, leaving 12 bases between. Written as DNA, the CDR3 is TGTGCCAGCAGTTTCGGCTTAAGGGGCACAGATACGCAGTATTTT. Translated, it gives CASSFGLRGTDTQYF.

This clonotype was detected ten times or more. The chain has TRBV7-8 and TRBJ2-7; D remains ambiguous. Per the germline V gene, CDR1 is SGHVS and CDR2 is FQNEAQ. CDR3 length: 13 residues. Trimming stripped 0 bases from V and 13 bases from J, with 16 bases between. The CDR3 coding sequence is TGTGCCAGCAGCTTAGCGCCGACGACGGAGCTTTACTTC. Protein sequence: CASSLAPTTELYF. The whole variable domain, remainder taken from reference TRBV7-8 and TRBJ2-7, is GAGVSQSPRYKVAKRGQDVALRCDPISGHVSLFWYQQALGQGPEFLTYFQNEAQLDKSGLPSDRFFAERPEGSVSTLKIQRTQQEDSAVYLCASSLAPTTELYFGPGTRLTVT.

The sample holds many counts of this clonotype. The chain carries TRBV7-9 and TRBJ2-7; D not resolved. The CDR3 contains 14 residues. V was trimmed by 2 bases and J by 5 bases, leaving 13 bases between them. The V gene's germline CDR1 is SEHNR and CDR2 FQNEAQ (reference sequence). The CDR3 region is CASSLSSPFHEQYF. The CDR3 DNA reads TGTGCCAGCAGCTTATCGAGCCCTTTCCACGAGCAGTACTTC. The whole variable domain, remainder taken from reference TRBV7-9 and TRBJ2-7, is DTGVSQNPRHKITKRGQNVTFRCDPISEHNRLYWYRQTLGQGPEFLTYFQNEAQLEKSRLLSDRFSAERPKGSFSTLEIQRTEQGDSAMYLCASSLSSPFHEQYFGPGTRLTVT.

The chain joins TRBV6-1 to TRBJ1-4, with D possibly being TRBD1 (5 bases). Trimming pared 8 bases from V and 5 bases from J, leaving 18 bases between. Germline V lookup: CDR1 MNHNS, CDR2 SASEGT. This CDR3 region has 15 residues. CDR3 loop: CASAEPGLENEKLFF. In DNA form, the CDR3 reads TGTGCCAGCGCAGAACCGGGACTCGAGAATGAAAAACTGTTTTTT.

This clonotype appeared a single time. CDR3 bases: TGCAGTGCTAGGGTGTTCGGGGCAGGGTATAATGAGCAGTTCTTC. It yields the protein CSARVFGAGYNEQFF. The chain carries TRBV20-1 and TRBJ2-1, with D perhaps assigned TRBD1 or TRBD2 (5 bases each). The germline gives CDR1 DFQATT, CDR2 SNEGSKA (reference sequence). The germline V and J ends were trimmed by 3 bases and 7 bases, with 19 bases remaining between them. CDR3 length: 15 amino acids.

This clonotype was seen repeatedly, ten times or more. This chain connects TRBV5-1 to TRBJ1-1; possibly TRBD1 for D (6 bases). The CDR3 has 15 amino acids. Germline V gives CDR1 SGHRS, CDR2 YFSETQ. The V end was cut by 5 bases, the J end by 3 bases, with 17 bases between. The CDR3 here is CASRFGGRADTEAFF. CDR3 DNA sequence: TGCGCCAGCAGGTTTGGGGGCAGGGCGGACACTGAAGCTTTCTTT.

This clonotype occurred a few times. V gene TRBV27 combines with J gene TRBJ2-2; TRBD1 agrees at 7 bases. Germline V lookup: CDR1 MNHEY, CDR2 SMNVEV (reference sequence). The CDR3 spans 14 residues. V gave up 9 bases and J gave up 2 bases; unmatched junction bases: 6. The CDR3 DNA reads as TGTGCCAGTCTCAGACAGGGAAACACCGGGGAGCTGTTTTTT. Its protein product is CASLRQGNTGELFF.

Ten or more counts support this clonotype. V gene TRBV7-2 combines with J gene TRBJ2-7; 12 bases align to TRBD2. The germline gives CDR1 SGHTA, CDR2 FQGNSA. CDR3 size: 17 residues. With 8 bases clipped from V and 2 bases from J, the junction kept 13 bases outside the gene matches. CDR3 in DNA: TGTGCCAGCCGCCGGGGCCGGGCTAGCGGGAGGGCCTACGAGCAGTACTTC. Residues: CASRRGRASGRAYEQYF.

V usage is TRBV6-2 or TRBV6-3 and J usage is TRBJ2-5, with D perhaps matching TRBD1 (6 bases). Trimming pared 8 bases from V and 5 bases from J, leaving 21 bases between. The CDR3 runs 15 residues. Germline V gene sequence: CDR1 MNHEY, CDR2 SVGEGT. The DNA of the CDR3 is TGTGCCAGCTCCCAGGGGACATTTTTGGGGGAGACCCAGTACTTC. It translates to CASSQGTFLGETQYF.

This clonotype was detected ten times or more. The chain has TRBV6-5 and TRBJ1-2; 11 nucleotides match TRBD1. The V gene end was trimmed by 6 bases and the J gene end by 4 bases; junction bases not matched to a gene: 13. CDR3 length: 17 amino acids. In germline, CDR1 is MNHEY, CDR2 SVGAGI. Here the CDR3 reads CASSPSRGQGEGYGYTF. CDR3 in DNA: TGTGCCAGCAGCCCTTCGAGGGGACAGGGGGAAGGCTATGGCTACACCTTC.

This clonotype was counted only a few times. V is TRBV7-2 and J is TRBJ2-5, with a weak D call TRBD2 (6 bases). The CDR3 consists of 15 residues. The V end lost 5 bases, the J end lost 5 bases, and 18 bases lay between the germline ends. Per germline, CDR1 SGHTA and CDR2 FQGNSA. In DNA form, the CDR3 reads TGTGCCAGCAGCCCCGGGAGCAGGAGATCGGAGACCCAGTACTTC. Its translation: CASSPGSRRSETQYF.

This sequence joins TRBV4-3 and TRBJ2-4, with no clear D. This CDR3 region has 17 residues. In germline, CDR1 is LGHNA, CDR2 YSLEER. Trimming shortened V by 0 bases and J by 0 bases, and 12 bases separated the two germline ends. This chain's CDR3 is CASSQESASLAKNIQYF. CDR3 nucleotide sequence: TGCGCCAGCAGCCAAGAGAGCGCAAGTCTAGCCAAAAACATTCAGTACTTC.

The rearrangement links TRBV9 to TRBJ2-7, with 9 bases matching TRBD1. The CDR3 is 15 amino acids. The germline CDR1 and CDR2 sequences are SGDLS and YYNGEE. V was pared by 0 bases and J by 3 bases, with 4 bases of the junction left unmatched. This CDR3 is CASSVGQGVFYEQYF. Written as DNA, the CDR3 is TGTGCCAGCAGCGTAGGACAGGGGGTCTTCTACGAGCAGTACTTC.

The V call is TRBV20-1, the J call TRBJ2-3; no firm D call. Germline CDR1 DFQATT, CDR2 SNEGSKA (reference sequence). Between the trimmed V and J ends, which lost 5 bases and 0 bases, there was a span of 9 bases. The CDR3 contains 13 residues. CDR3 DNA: TGCAGTGCTCCCCGTGCCAGCACAGATACGCAGTATTTT. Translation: CSAPRASTDTQYF.

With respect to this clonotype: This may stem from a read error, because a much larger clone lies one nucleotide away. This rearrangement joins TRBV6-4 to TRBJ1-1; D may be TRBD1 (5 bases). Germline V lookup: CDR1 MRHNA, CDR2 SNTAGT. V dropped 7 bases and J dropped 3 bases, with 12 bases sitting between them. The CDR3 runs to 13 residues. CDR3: CASKGHPDTEAFF. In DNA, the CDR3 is TGTGCCAGCAAAGGACACCCGGACACTGAAGCTTTCTTT.